These T cell receptor beta chains were read from a single sample in a study of shared clonotypes between healthy human individuals. The repertoire was sequenced with immunoSEQ multiplex PCR; TCRdb's copy has only in-frame clones and lacks some. There are around 500,000 clones in the sample; around 80% occur only once, and about 12% lies in the top ten. The sample was PBMCs. Receptors originate from a woman between 40 and 50 years old in good health. Some clones in this sample may be carry-over from other donors' samples. Each CDR3 is given with its conserved first and last residue.

CASSGRISGNEQFF	TRBV25-1	TRBJ2-1
CASSLGGNTGELFF	TRBV5-1	TRBJ2-2
CARSRGGLALSYEQYF	TRBV5-3	TRBJ2-7
CATSRAGGGRPHEQFF	TRBV15	TRBJ2-1
CASSSPRQAANEKLFF	TRBV28	TRBJ1-4
CASSYGGQGLGDTQYF	TRBV7-6	TRBJ2-3
CASRKPTGPNEKLFF	TRBV28	TRBJ1-4
CASSAGDRGFLNTEAFF	TRBV9	TRBJ1-1
CASTRSADSYGYTF	TRBV7-9	TRBJ1-2
CASSPNSGSFDEQFF	TRBV11-2	TRBJ2-1
CASSLPSGSGETQYF	TRBV28	TRBJ2-5
CASTARSLFRGQYF	TRBV6-1	TRBJ2-7
CASSLLPRGGSGEQFF	TRBV5-1	TRBJ2-1
CASSVTGGNQPQHF	TRBV28	TRBJ1-5
CASSFSLAGAGELFF	TRBV7-2	TRBJ2-2
CASSPGTGAYSGANVLTF	TRBV28	TRBJ2-6
CASSVEGDNTEAFF	TRBV9	TRBJ1-1
CASSYSGWGNQETQYF	TRBV6-5	TRBJ2-5
CASISTAGNTIYF	TRBV28	TRBJ1-3
CASSPPTVETQYF	TRBV18	TRBJ2-5
CAIRTGGGYGYTF	TRBV28	TRBJ1-2
CAWKSSGNTGELFF	TRBV30	TRBJ2-2
CASTRDYSYEQYF	TRBV2	TRBJ2-7
CASSLSREGWDEQYF	TRBV27	TRBJ2-7
CASSVGGVRDEQYF	TRBV9	TRBJ2-7
CASEVRGQGYQPQHF	TRBV28	TRBJ1-5
CASSEALRTSGYEQYF	TRBV2	TRBJ2-7